This T cell receptor (beta chain) originates from a study of T cells in Graves' hyperthyroidism and ophthalmopathy. There are many counts of this clonotype. Regions amplified from RNA transcripts were the TCR beta CDR3 regions. A set of HTBI primers served as the primers for a first-round RT-PCR of the TCR CDR3. TCRdb independently ran MiXCR on the multiplex PCR reads; one entry per CDR3 protein. Counted here are some 550,000 distinct CDR3 sequences, approximately 15% occurring once; the ten biggest clones make up 3% to 4%. The receptor was isolated from a woman between 40 and 55 years old with Graves' ophthalmopathy. The specimen was blood.

The CDR3, as DNA: TGTGCCAGCTCACCCCGCTCCGGGACTAACTCCTACGAGCAGTACTTC. Translation gives CASSPRSGTNSYEQYF. The chain uses TRBV18 and TRBJ2-7; 7 positions match TRBD2. CDR1 is KGHSH and CDR2 is LQKENI in the germline V gene. Unmatched junction bases numbered 8, after V lost 3 bases and J lost 0 bases. The CDR3 consists of 16 residues.